One and the same sample provided the 20 T cell receptor beta chains below, sequenced in a study of blood T cell repertoires in COVID-19. The assay was immunoSEQ multiplex PCR, and TCRdb's table has in-frame clones only and misses some. The table includes about 99,000 clones, about four fifths detected once. The sample consisted of peripheral blood. All receptors come from a woman over 75 with active or convalescent COVID-19.

The chain uses TRBV19 and TRBJ1-5; 8 bases match TRBD1. Per the germline V gene, CDR1 is LNHDA and CDR2 is SQIVND (reference sequence). V shed 6 bases and J 1 base; nucleotides not matched to a gene: 14. The CDR3 contains 18 residues. This CDR3 reads CASSRRQGRSGSNQPQHF. CDR3 in DNA: TGTGCCAGTAGCCGAAGACAGGGGCGGTCAGGAAGCAATCAGCCCCAGCATTTT.

The rearrangement joins TRBV4-1 to TRBJ2-5, with a weak D call TRBD2 (6 bases). Germline CDR1 reads MGHRA; CDR2 reads YSYEKL. This CDR3 has 15 residues. The V end was cut by 4 bases, the J end by 4 bases, with 16 bases between. CDR3 sequence (DNA): TGCGCCAGCAGCCCGGGAGATCCCTACCGAGAGACCCAGTACTTC. Protein: CASSPGDPYRETQYF.

The chain combines TRBV28 with TRBJ1-1, with D perhaps matching TRBD1 (5 bases). Germline V lookup: CDR1 MDHEN, CDR2 SYDVKM. Trimming took off 8 bases at V and 5 bases at J, with 15 bases between the two ends. The CDR3 has 13 amino acids. The CDR3: CASQDNWGTEAFF. In DNA, the CDR3 is TGTGCCAGCCAGGACAACTGGGGAACTGAAGCTTTCTTT.

The gene calls are TRBV5-5 and TRBJ2-2; TRBD1 matches at 10 bases. This CDR3 spans 15 amino acids. The junction had 4 bases not matched to a gene; V was cut back by 3 bases and J by 5 bases. Germline CDR1 reads SGHKS; CDR2 reads YYEKEE (reference sequence). CDR3 in DNA: TGTGCCAGCAGCTGGAAGGGACAGGGGACCGGGGAGCTGTTTTTT. Translated, it gives CASSWKGQGTGELFF.

The V gene is TRBV28, the J gene TRBJ1-2, with 7 bases fitting TRBD1. Trimming cost V 8 bases and J 8 bases; bases outside gene matches: 11. This CDR3 spans 13 amino acids. Germline-derived CDR1 and CDR2 are MDHEN and SYDVKM. The CDR3 DNA is TGTGCCAGCGGACCAAGGGGGCTCGGGGGCTACACCTTC. This gives the protein CASGPRGLGGYTF.

V and J are TRBV24-1 and TRBJ2-5; 11 positions agree with TRBD2. V was pared by 7 bases and J by 4 bases, with 7 bases of the junction left unmatched. The CDR3 is 15 amino acids. In germline, CDR1 is KGHDR, CDR2 SFDVKD. CDR3 in amino acids: CATSNPSGGRETQYF. CDR3 sequence (DNA): TGTGCCACCAGCAACCCTAGCGGGGGGAGAGAGACCCAGTACTTC.

Details on this clone: This same CDR3 is encoded by further DNA sequences in the sample. V is TRBV28 and J is TRBJ1-1; D ambiguous. Germline V gene sequence: CDR1 MDHEN, CDR2 SYDVKM. Trimming took off 2 bases at V and 8 bases at J, with 6 bases between the two ends. CDR3 length: 11 amino acids. This CDR3 is CASSLEREAFF. The CDR3 DNA is TGTGCCAGCAGTTTAGAGCGGGAAGCTTTCTTT.

The chain recombines TRBV27 with TRBJ1-6, with D perhaps TRBD1 (6 bases). This CDR3 is 16 amino acids long. The V gene lost 1 base and the J gene lost 10 bases, with 17 bases spanning the gap. CDR1 MNHEY and CDR2 SMNVEV come from the germline V gene (reference sequence). CDR3 amino acids: CASSLFWDIEGSPLHF. CDR3 nucleotide sequence: TGTGCCAGCAGTTTATTTTGGGACATCGAAGGCTCACCCCTCCACTTT.

J is TRBJ2-3 and V is TRBV28; 11 bases are a match to TRBD1. Germline values: CDR1 MDHEN, CDR2 SYDVKM. V was pared by 6 bases and J by 2 bases, with 4 bases of the junction left unmatched. The length of the CDR3 is 15 residues. CDR3 amino acids: CASRGGQGATDTQYF. Here the CDR3 DNA reads TGTGCCAGCAGAGGTGGACAGGGGGCCACAGATACGCAGTATTTT.

This clone was recorded only once. The chain uses TRBV6-5 and TRBJ2-1; the D gene is possibly TRBD2 (5 bases). CDR3 length: 15 residues. Per germline, CDR1 MNHEY and CDR2 SVGAGI. V lost 2 bases to trimming and J lost 4 bases, with 12 bases between them. In DNA, the CDR3 is TGTGCCAGCAGTTACCTGACTCGGGGTTACAATGAGCAGTTCTTC. As protein: CASSYLTRGYNEQFF.

The rearrangement uses TRBV3-1 (or the pseudogene TRBV3-2) and TRBJ2-3; 7 positions match TRBD2. Germline lookup yields CDR1 LGHDT and CDR2 YNNKEL (reference sequence). The J segment lost 0 bases and the V segment lost 5 bases, leaving 5 bases of the junction unmatched. The length of the CDR3 is 15 residues. CDR3 sequence (DNA): TGTGCCAGCAGCAGCCGCGGGGGAAGCACAGATACGCAGTATTTT. It is translated as CASSSRGGSTDTQYF.

V gene TRBV5-1 combines with J gene TRBJ1-1; 9 nucleotides line up with TRBD1. There are 14 residues in the CDR3. V lost 4 bases to trimming and J lost 6 bases; unmatched junction nucleotides: 7. Germline lookup yields CDR1 SGHRS and CDR2 YFSETQ. The CDR3 sequence: CASSLRTGVAEAFF. The CDR3 nucleotides are TGCGCCAGCAGCCTAAGGACAGGGGTCGCTGAAGCTTTCTTT.

This chain links TRBV5-1 with TRBJ1-6, with D unclear. This CDR3 contains 16 residues. Germline assignment: CDR1 SGHRS and CDR2 YFSETQ. The ends were cut back, 4 bases at V and 0 bases at J, with 11 bases in the middle. CDR3 nucleotide sequence: TGCGCCAGCAGCCTAGAGACGAGCTCCTATAATTCACCCCTCCACTTT. Translation: CASSLETSSYNSPLHF. The variable domain in full, completed from reference TRBV5-1 and TRBJ1-6, reads KAGVTQTPRYLIKTRGQQVTLSCSPISGHRSVSWYQQTPGQGLQFLFEYFSETQRNKGNFPGRFSGRQFSNSRSEMNVSTLELGDSALYLCASSLETSSYNSPLHFGNGTRLTVT.

The CDR3 reads CASSLQGALGNQPQHF. For the CDR3, the DNA is TGTGCCAGCAGTTTACAGGGGGCGTTGGGCAATCAGCCCCAGCATTTT. The gene calls are TRBV28 and TRBJ1-5, with 8 bases that match TRBD1. CDR3 length: 16 amino acids. Germline V lookup: CDR1 MDHEN, CDR2 SYDVKM. Trimming took 2 bases from V and 2 from J; bases not matched to a gene: 5.

This clone is a singleton in its sample. This chain links TRBV5-4 with TRBJ1-4; 9 bases line up with TRBD1. From germline, CDR1 is SGHNT and CDR2 YYREEE (reference sequence). The length of the CDR3 is 17 residues. The J segment lost 8 bases and the V segment lost 5 bases, leaving 16 bases of the junction unmatched. In DNA form, the CDR3 reads TGTGCCAGCAGTTTGCTCGGGGGACAGGGTGGGGACGAAAAACTGTTTTTT. Translating gives CASSLLGGQGGDEKLFF. Using reference TRBV5-4 and TRBJ1-4 for the parts outside the CDR3, the full variable domain is ETGVTQSPTHLIKTRGQQVTLRCSSQSGHNTVSWYQQALGQGPQFIFQYYREEENGRGNFPPRFSGLQFPNYSSELNVNALELDDSALYLCASSLLGGQGGDEKLFFGSGTQLSVL.

The CDR3 here is CASSLATGNTEAFF. CDR3 DNA: TGCGCCAGCAGCTTGGCTACAGGGAACACTGAAGCTTTCTTT. The V call is TRBV5-1, the J call TRBJ1-1; D may be TRBD1 (5 bases). CDR3 length: 14 amino acids. The germline CDR1 and CDR2 sequences are SGHRS and YFSETQ. V was shortened by 0 bases and J by 1 base, with 7 bases between the two germline ends.

This chain links TRBV7-2 with TRBJ1-2; D perhaps matches TRBD1 (5 bases). This CDR3 has 13 residues. V dropped 4 bases and J dropped 7 bases, with 13 bases sitting between them. Germline CDR1 reads SGHTA; CDR2 reads FQGNSA. The CDR3 here is CASSSYGHTGYTF. CDR3 nucleotides: TGTGCCAGCAGCTCTTACGGACATACTGGCTACACCTTC.

The rearrangement links TRBV6-5 to TRBJ2-7, with D possibly TRBD2 on 6 matching bases. The CDR3 spans 13 residues. V lost 4 bases and J 3 bases, leaving 10 bases between the germline ends. Germline V gene lookup returns CDR1 MNHEY and CDR2 SVGAGI. CDR3 DNA: TGTGCCAGCAGTTTAGTCGGGGGCTACGAGCAGTACTTC. It translates to CASSLVGGYEQYF.

J is TRBJ1-3 and V is TRBV28, with D hard to call. Trimming removed 4 bases at V and 0 bases at J, with 16 bases between. CDR3 length equals 17 residues. Germline V lookup: CDR1 MDHEN, CDR2 SYDVKM. CDR3 sequence reads: CASSSPSGVSSGNTIYF. CDR3 bases: TGTGCCAGCAGTTCCCCGAGCGGGGTCAGCTCTGGAAACACCATATATTTT.

The V and J genes are TRBV29-1 and TRBJ1-2; 7 nucleotides match TRBD1. The CDR3 spans 18 residues. V shed 6 bases and J 8 bases; nucleotides not matched to a gene: 27. Germline lookup yields CDR1 SQVTM and CDR2 ANQGSEA. CDR3 nucleotide sequence: TGCAGCGTCCTGGGGCCCGGCGACAGGGAAGGATATATTCAGGGCTACACCTTC. Encoded protein: CSVLGPGDREGYIQGYTF.